This is a list of T cell receptor beta chains from one sample in a study of blood T cell repertoires in COVID-19. Generated by immunoSEQ multiplex PCR, the TCRdb table keeps only in-frame clones and is missing some. This sample has hundreds of thousands of clones, with around 82% found just once. The sequenced sample was peripheral blood. The receptors come from a woman aged 50 to 60 who had recovered from COVID-19. Each CDR3 is given with its conserved first and last residue. A D gene is named only where the DNA matches it firmly. Only part of the rows carry a size: once, few, many, or a class if the clone is expanded.

D gene	V gene	clone size	J gene	CDR3 DNA	CDR3 protein
TRBD1	TRBV7-6	-	TRBJ1-1	TGTGCCAGCAGCCACGGTAGGACAGGGACCACTGAAGCTTTCTTT	CASSHGRTGTTEAFF
-	TRBV6-4	-	TRBJ1-6	TGTGCCAGCAGGGCCGACAGGAGTTCACCCCTCCACTTT	CASRADRSSPLHF
-	TRBV4-3	-	TRBJ2-7	TGCGCCAGCAGCCAAGATATGGGACACGGCTCGTACTTC	CASSQDMGHGSYF
-	TRBV11-2	-	TRBJ2-7	TGTGCCAGCAGCGGACACCGCTACGAGCAGTACTTC	CASSGHRYEQYF
TRBD2	TRBV7-3	-	TRBJ2-1	TGTGCCAGCAGCTTGGGCGGGAGCCACAATGAGCAGTTCTTC	CASSLGGSHNEQFF
-	TRBV30	-	TRBJ2-1	TGTGCCTGGAGTGTTGGTAGTAATGAGCAGTTCTTC	CAWSVGSNEQFF
-	TRBV10-3	once	TRBJ2-5	TGTGCCATCAGTGATTCCCCGGCAGGCCAAGAGACCCAGTACTTC	CAISDSPAGQETQYF
-	TRBV7-8	-	TRBJ1-6	TGTGCCAGCAGCTTAGTGTCGGATTCACCCCTCCACTTT	CASSLVSDSPLHF
-	TRBV4-1	-	TRBJ2-5	TGCGCCAGCAGCCAAGATCTTACTAATCAAGAGACCCAGTACTTC	CASSQDLTNQETQYF
TRBD1	TRBV12-5	-	TRBJ1-1	TGTGCTAGTGGTTTTTTTGTTTACGGGGACAGGGCCACTGAAGCTTTCTTT	CASGFFVYGDRATEAFF
TRBD1	TRBV5-4	-	TRBJ2-1	TGTGCCAGCGGGACAGGGGGCGGACTCTCCTACAATGAGCAGTTCTTC	CASGTGGGLSYNEQFF
-	TRBV11-3	-	TRBJ1-1	TGTGCCAGCAGCCCTGGGGGAGGGCGCCCTGAAGCTTTCTTT	CASSPGGGRPEAFF
TRBD1	TRBV28	-	TRBJ2-6	TGTGCCAGCACCCAACAGGGGTCTGGGGCCAACGTCCTGACTTTC	CASTQQGSGANVLTF
-	TRBV14	-	TRBJ2-2	TGTGCCAGCAGCCAGTACAAGGGAGGCGCAACGAACACCGGGGAGCTGTTTTTT	CASSQYKGGATNTGELFF
TRBD1	TRBV29-1	-	TRBJ2-7	TGCAGCGTCCGACAGGGACCTTTAATCTACGAGCAGTACTTC	CSVRQGPLIYEQYF
TRBD1	TRBV6-1	-	TRBJ1-1	TGTGCCAGCAGTGAACCTTCGACAGGGATGAACACTGAAGCTTTCTTT	CASSEPSTGMNTEAFF
TRBD2	TRBV7-3	-	TRBJ2-1	TGTGCCAGCAGCTTAATACCTAGCGGGCGAAGCTCCTACAATGAGCAGTTCTTC	CASSLIPSGRSSYNEQFF
-	TRBV2	-	TRBJ1-4	TGTGCCAGCCGCCTCGTGACAGGCTCCAATGAAAAACTGTTTTTT	CASRLVTGSNEKLFF
-	TRBV28	once	TRBJ1-2	TGTGCCAGCAGCAGACCGGGATCGGAAAATGGCTACACCTTC	CASSRPGSENGYTF
-	TRBV5-1	-	TRBJ2-7	TGCGCCAGCAGCTTGGTCGGGGGATACGAGCAGTACTTC	CASSLVGGYEQYF
-	TRBV5-1	-	TRBJ1-2	TGCGCCAGCAGCTTGGAACAGGGTACCTATGGCTACACCTTC	CASSLEQGTYGYTF
TRBD1	TRBV12-3/TRBV12-4	-	TRBJ1-2	TGTGCCAGCAGTCTGGACAGGGCGGCGGGCTACACCTTC	CASSLDRAAGYTF
TRBD2	TRBV2	-	TRBJ2-7	TGTGCCAGCAGGGAACTAGCGGGGAAATCCTACGAGCAGTACTTC	CASRELAGKSYEQYF
-	TRBV5-1	-	TRBJ1-1	TGCGCCAGCCGGCAGGGTGGGCCGCGGACTGAAGCTTTCTTT	CASRQGGPRTEAFF
-	TRBV11-1	once	TRBJ1-3	TGTGCCAGCAGCGCAACCACACGGACTTCTGGAAACACCATATATTTT	CASSATTRTSGNTIYF
-	TRBV6-4	-	TRBJ2-7	TGTGCCAGCAGTGACTTCGGCCAGGTTGCCTACGAGCAGTACTTC	CASSDFGQVAYEQYF
TRBD1	TRBV11-3	-	TRBJ1-1	TGTGCCAGCAGCCGGGACAGGGACACTGAAGCTTTCTTT	CASSRDRDTEAFF
-	TRBV7-2	-	TRBJ2-1	TGTGCCAGCAGCTTTAGGGTCGGCCAGCGGTTAAACAATGAGCAGTTCTTC	CASSFRVGQRLNNEQFF
-	TRBV30	-	TRBJ2-7	TGTGCTTTGGGGGCAGGGGTAAGGTACGAGCAGTACTTC	CALGAGVRYEQYF
TRBD2	TRBV7-9	-	TRBJ2-7	TGTGCCAGCAGCTCCCTCGCGGGAGGCGTACCACTTTCCTACGAGCAGTACTTC	CASSSLAGGVPLSYEQYF
-	TRBV15	-	TRBJ2-5	TGTGCCACCAGGGGCTCATTGGAGACCCAGTACTTC	CATRGSLETQYF
-	TRBV5-6	-	TRBJ2-1	TGTGCCAGCAGCTCCTCCTCCAGAAATGAGCAGTTCTTC	CASSSSSRNEQFF
-	TRBV28	-	TRBJ2-2	TGTGCCAGCCACTGGGGGGGCCCCGGGGAGCTGTTTTTT	CASHWGGPGELFF
TRBD2	TRBV3-1/TRBV3-2	-	TRBJ2-3	TGTGCCAGCAGCCCGAGCGGGGGGGCCCTTGATACGCAGTATTTT	CASSPSGGALDTQYF
TRBD2	TRBV3-1/TRBV3-2	-	TRBJ2-3	TGTGCCAGCAGCCAAGTTTCCAGCGGGGGGACCATGAATACGCAGTATTTT	CASSQVSSGGTMNTQYF
TRBD2	TRBV18	-	TRBJ2-1	TGTGCCAGCTCACCTGTGGGGGGGGAGCAGTTCTTC	CASSPVGGEQFF
TRBD1	TRBV5-1	-	TRBJ1-5	TGCGCCAGCAGCGCCCAGGGGGGCAATCAGCCCCAGCATTTT	CASSAQGGNQPQHF
TRBD1	TRBV10-1	-	TRBJ1-4	TGCGCCAGCAGGGGGGGACAGGGGATAACTAATGAAAAACTGTTTTTT	CASRGGQGITNEKLFF